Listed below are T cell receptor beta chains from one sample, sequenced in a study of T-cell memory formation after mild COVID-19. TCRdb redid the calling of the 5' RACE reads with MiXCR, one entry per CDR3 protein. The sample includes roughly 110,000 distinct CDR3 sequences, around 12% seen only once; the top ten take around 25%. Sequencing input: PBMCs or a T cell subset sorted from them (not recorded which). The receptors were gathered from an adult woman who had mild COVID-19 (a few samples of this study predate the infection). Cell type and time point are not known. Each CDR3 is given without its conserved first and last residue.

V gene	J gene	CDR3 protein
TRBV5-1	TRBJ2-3	ASREGERVQGTDTQY
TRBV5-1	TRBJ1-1	ASSFHSMNTEAF
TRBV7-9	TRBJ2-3	ASSFTAGDADTQY
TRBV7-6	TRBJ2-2	ASSTSQVANTGELF
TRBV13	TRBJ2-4	ASSPDRGNIQY
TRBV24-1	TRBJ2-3	ATSERDSPSTDTQY
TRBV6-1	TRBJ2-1	ASSELGRYNEQF
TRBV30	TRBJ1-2	AWSPRSDRAYGYT
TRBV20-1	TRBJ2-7	SAREGGDTYEQY
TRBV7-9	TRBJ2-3	ASISQAYTDTQY
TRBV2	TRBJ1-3	ASRGDRVFGNTIY
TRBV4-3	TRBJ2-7	ASSQEGAVTAPYEQY
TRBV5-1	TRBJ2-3	ASTSGRVTDTQY
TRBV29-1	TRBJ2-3	SVGGRKGRNTDTQY
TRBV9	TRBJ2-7	ASSVGQDPYEQY
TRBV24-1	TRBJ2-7	ATIHSGVN
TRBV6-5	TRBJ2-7	ASSYSGTRSSYEQY
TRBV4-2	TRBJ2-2	ASSQDFHSQAGELF
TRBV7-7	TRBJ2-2	ASSSTGGADTGELF
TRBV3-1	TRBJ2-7	ASSQDLGTGNHEQY
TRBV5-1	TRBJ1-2	ASSLDTRNYGYT
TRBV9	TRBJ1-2	ASSWTGENYGYT
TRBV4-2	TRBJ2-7	ASSHQTPTGRSYEQY
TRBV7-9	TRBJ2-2	ASSLEGPTLNTGELF
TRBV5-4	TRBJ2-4	ASSPGTGLENIQY
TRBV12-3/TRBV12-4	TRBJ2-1	ASFNTSGGSGGEQF
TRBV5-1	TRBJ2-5	ASSWGPQETQY
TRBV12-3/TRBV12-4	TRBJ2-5	ASSPAYQETQY
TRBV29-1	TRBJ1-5	SPPRGGGLKPQH